The clone carrying this T cell receptor (beta chain) has a single count. Its antigen is undetermined. In the PCR, 60 Vbeta and 13 Jbeta primers were used. As processed by the authors: Approximately 78 million unique TCR beta chains, roughly 11 million of them shared, were counted by a later analysis. Method: immunoSEQ multiplex PCR; TCRdb's copy keeps in-frame clones and lacks some. V, J and clone size were drawn from that table, and D and trimming were deduced from the DNA. The data contain about 15,000 clones, around 58% of them seen just once; the ten biggest clones take up approximately 19%. The entry originates in a study of cytomegalovirus exposure and HLA in healthy donors. For the study at large: Genotyping showed approximately 81% of roughly 400 donors falling in the Caucasian-associated ancestry cluster. General observations from the study: A later analysis linked a missense DCLRE1C variant to TCR beta V- and J-gene trimming.

This CDR3 spans 13 amino acids. V lost 4 bases and J lost 4, with 13 bases in between. Germline V CDR1 and CDR2: SQVTM, ANQGSEA. Input material: PBMCs. The receptor was derived from a woman aged 50 to 60 in good health and CMV-seropositive. V gene TRBV29-1 combines with J gene TRBJ1-2; D uncertain. The CDR3 nucleotides read TGCAGCGTTGGGTGGGGTGGAGGCTATGGCTACACCTTC. It specifies CSVGWGGGYGYTF.